These T cell receptor beta chains were read from a single sample in a study of post-analysis software for immune sequencing data. TCRdb reprocessed the PCR reads via MiXCR and lists one record per CDR3 protein. The data show almost 700,000 distinct CDR3 sequences, 55% to 60% seen once. Sequenced: blood. The receptor source for this set is a girl under 10 years old with multiple sclerosis. CDR3s include the opening cysteine and the closing phenylalanine or tryptophan. D genes are given only for firm matches. Rows may omit the clone size; those that give it use once, few, many or a size class.

clone_size: .
v_call: TRBV12-3/TRBV12-4
j_call: TRBJ2-3
d_call: TRBD1
cdr3_aa: CASSFGARGRDTQYF
cdr3_nt: TGTGCCAGCAGTTTCGGGGCGAGGGGGCGGGATACGCAGTATTTT

clone_size: .
v_call: TRBV12-3/TRBV12-4
j_call: TRBJ2-4
d_call: .
cdr3_aa: CASSFDLWVEGWAKNIQYF
cdr3_nt: TGTGCCAGCAGTTTTGATCTCTGGGTAGAGGGTTGGGCCAAAAACATTCAGTACTTC

clone_size: .
v_call: TRBV5-1
j_call: TRBJ2-7
d_call: .
cdr3_aa: CASSLRATVGNEQYF
cdr3_nt: TGCGCCAGCAGCTTGCGAGCTACGGTAGGAAACGAGCAGTACTTC

clone_size: .
v_call: TRBV27
j_call: TRBJ1-1
d_call: .
cdr3_aa: CASSLFTGNTEAFF
cdr3_nt: TGTGCCAGCAGTTTATTCACAGGAAACACTGAAGCTTTCTTT

clone_size: .
v_call: TRBV20-1
j_call: TRBJ2-1
d_call: TRBD2
cdr3_aa: CSARRGRVREQFF
cdr3_nt: TGCAGTGCTAGGCGCGGGAGAGTTAGAGAGCAGTTCTTC

clone_size: once
v_call: TRBV7-8
j_call: TRBJ1-2
d_call: TRBD1
cdr3_aa: CASSLEGQGTSQGYTF
cdr3_nt: TGTGCCAGCAGCTTGGAGGGACAGGGAACGTCGCAGGGCTACACCTTC

clone_size: .
v_call: TRBV7-9
j_call: TRBJ2-3
d_call: .
cdr3_aa: CASSFQGRGEDTQYF
cdr3_nt: TGTGCCAGCAGCTTTCAGGGCCGCGGCGAAGATACGCAGTATTTT

clone_size: .
v_call: TRBV3-1
j_call: TRBJ2-3
d_call: TRBD2
cdr3_aa: CASSQASGAPSDTQYF
cdr3_nt: TGTGCCAGCAGCCAGGCCAGCGGGGCTCCCTCGGATACGCAGTATTTT

clone_size: once
v_call: TRBV5-5
j_call: TRBJ2-1
d_call: TRBD2
cdr3_aa: CASSYSGSPLSSYNEQFF
cdr3_nt: TGTGCCAGCAGTTATAGCGGGAGTCCCTTAAGCTCCTACAATGAGCAGTTCTTC

clone_size: few
v_call: TRBV29-1
j_call: TRBJ2-5
d_call: .
cdr3_aa: CSVEDLSQETQYF
cdr3_nt: TGCAGCGTTGAAGATTTGTCTCAAGAGACCCAGTACTTC

clone_size: .
v_call: TRBV7-3
j_call: TRBJ2-1
d_call: .
cdr3_aa: CASSPLGNNEQFF
cdr3_nt: TGTGCCAGCAGCCCGCTGGGGAACAATGAGCAGTTCTTC